Listed here are 17 T cell receptor beta chains from one sample, sequenced in a study of CD8+ T cells in alopecia areata. The authors extracted RNA and reverse transcribed it into cDNA as the sequencing template. The method was immunoSEQ multiplex PCR; TCRdb's version includes in-frame clones alone and lacks a portion of them. Among 110,000 or so clones listed, approximately 63% were seen once. Sequenced sample: CD8+ T cells sorted from blood. These receptors were obtained from a human donor in good health.

The chain links TRBV29-1 to TRBJ1-1; D is perhaps TRBD1 (6 bases). Germline CDR1 SQVTM, CDR2 ANQGSEA. The germline V and J ends were trimmed by 6 bases and 0 bases, with 20 bases remaining between them. The CDR3 is made up of 16 amino acids. The chain's CDR3 is CSVPHHEGGLNTEAFF. The CDR3 DNA is TGCAGCGTCCCCCATCATGAGGGGGGGCTGAACACTGAAGCTTTCTTT.

The J gene is TRBJ1-5, the V gene TRBV21-1; TRBD1 was called by the table and not checked on the DNA. TRBV21-1 constitutes a pseudogene. The CDR3 sequence is 16 residues long. CDR3 DNA: TGTGCCAGCAGCCAATCGTACCAGTATAGCAATCAGCCCCAGCATTTT. It is translated as CASSQSYQYSNQPQHF.

CDR3 sequence: CASSSGLALYEQYF. CDR3 nucleotides: TGTGCCAGCAGCTCTGGACTAGCGCTCTACGAGCAGTACTTC. V gene TRBV7-9 combines with J gene TRBJ2-7; 9 bases agree with TRBD2. The CDR3 sequence is 14 residues long. Per germline, CDR1 SEHNR and CDR2 FQNEAQ (reference sequence). J gave up 3 bases and V 4 bases, and 4 bases lay outside the gene matches. Full variable domain (outside the CDR3, taken from reference TRBV7-9 and TRBJ2-7): DTGVSQNPRHKITKRGQNVTFRCDPISEHNRLYWYRQTLGQGPEFLTYFQNEAQLEKSRLLSDRFSAERPKGSFSTLEIQRTEQGDSAMYLCASSSGLALYEQYFGPGTRLTVT.

The rearrangement joins TRBV13 to TRBJ2-7, with TRBD2 as a possible D gene (6 bases). Per the germline V gene, CDR1 is PRHDT and CDR2 is FYEKMQ (reference sequence). The CDR3 has 13 residues. Trimming pared 2 bases from V and 6 bases from J, leaving 11 bases between. Here the CDR3 reads CASSLYRGGEQYF. Here the CDR3 DNA reads TGTGCCAGCAGCTTATATAGGGGAGGCGAGCAGTACTTC.

A few counts support this clone. The chain couples TRBV19 to TRBJ1-1; D gene uncertain. The CDR3 is 13 residues long. Germline lookup yields CDR1 LNHDA and CDR2 SQIVND (reference sequence). V was cut by 6 bases and J by 0 bases, with 8 bases left in between. CDR3 in amino acids: CASSATLNTEAFF. CDR3 sequence (DNA): TGTGCCAGTAGCGCTACTCTGAACACTGAAGCTTTCTTT.

In its sample, this clone was seen once. The chain combines TRBV27 with TRBJ1-2, with TRBD1 matching over 7 bases. CDR1 and CDR2 (germline): MNHEY, SMNVEV (reference sequence). The CDR3 has 16 residues. J was trimmed by 6 bases and V by 6 bases; bases with no gene match: 16. This CDR3 reads CASSPLGQANEHGYTF. Here the CDR3 DNA reads TGTGCCAGCAGCCCATTAGGACAGGCCAACGAACATGGCTACACCTTC.

Concerning this clone itself: An end of the junction does not agree with germline; a read error may underlie this. J is TRBJ2-2 and V is TRBV29-1, with TRBD1 matching 8 bases. The CDR3 spans 14 residues. From germline, CDR1 is SQVTM and CDR2 ANQGSEA. CDR3 amino acids: CSAEQGANTGELFF. The CDR3 coding sequence is TGCAGCGCTGAACAGGGGGCGAACACCGGGGAGCTGTTTTTT.

V and J are TRBV4-3 and TRBJ1-2; 9 nucleotides line up with TRBD1. Looked up from germline, CDR1 is LGHNA and CDR2 is YSLEER. The junction had 12 bases not matched to a gene; V was cut back by 6 bases and J by 4 bases. The CDR3 runs to 16 residues. The CDR3 loop reads CASSPTGDREAYGYTF. CDR3 sequence (DNA): TGCGCCAGCAGTCCGACGGGGGACAGGGAGGCCTATGGCTACACCTTC.

The chain has TRBV30 and TRBJ1-2; no firm D call. Trimming cost V 2 bases and J 5 bases, with 15 bases left between them. The CDR3 spans 14 residues. Germline V CDR1 and CDR2: GTSNPN, SVGIG (reference sequence). The CDR3 nucleotides are TGTGCCTGGAGTAAGTGGATCCTTTGGTATGGCTACACCTTC. This gives the protein CAWSKWILWYGYTF.

This clone was counted a few times. The chain carries TRBV4-1 and TRBJ1-2; no firm D call. The CDR3 loop spans 15 amino acids. The germline V gene encodes CDR1 MGHRA and CDR2 YSYEKL. Trimming removed 1 base at V and 5 bases at J, with 14 bases between. CDR3: CASSQVHSGSYGYTF. The DNA of the CDR3 is TGCGCCAGCAGCCAAGTACACAGTGGTTCGTATGGCTACACCTTC.

The genes are TRBV5-1 and TRBJ2-3; D may be TRBD1 or TRBD2 (5 bases each). The CDR3 totals 16 residues. In germline, CDR1 is SGHRS, CDR2 YFSETQ. V gave up 0 bases and J gave up 0 bases, with 11 bases separating them. CDR3 sequence: CASSLELGASTDTQYF. The CDR3 bases are TGCGCCAGCAGCTTGGAACTCGGGGCTAGCACAGATACGCAGTATTTT. Drawing the rest from reference TRBV5-1 and TRBJ2-3, the complete variable domain is KAGVTQTPRYLIKTRGQQVTLSCSPISGHRSVSWYQQTPGQGLQFLFEYFSETQRNKGNFPGRFSGRQFSNSRSEMNVSTLELGDSALYLCASSLELGASTDTQYFGPGTRLTVL.

The chain has TRBV5-5 and TRBJ1-2; TRBD1 matches at 9 bases. The length of the CDR3 is 15 residues. Germline assignment: CDR1 SGHKS and CDR2 YYEKEE (reference sequence). V was pared by 1 base and J by 3 bases, with 4 bases of the junction left unmatched. CDR3 coding DNA: TGTGCCAGCAGCTTGTCGGACAGGGGATACTATGGCTACACCTTC. Encoded protein: CASSLSDRGYYGYTF. The full variable domain, its missing parts supplied by reference TRBV5-5 and TRBJ1-2, is DAGVTQSPTHLIKTRGQQVTLRCSPISGHKSVSWYQQVLGQGPQFIFQYYEKEERGRGNFPDRFSARQFPNYSSELNVNALLLGDSALYLCASSLSDRGYYGYTFGSGTRLTVV.

The V and J genes are TRBV11-2 and TRBJ2-5, with D unresolved. V was shortened by 3 bases and J by 5 bases, with 16 bases between the two germline ends. The CDR3 is 15 residues long. The V gene's germline CDR1 is SGHAT and CDR2 FQNNGV. CDR3: CASSLVSGLEETQYF. CDR3 sequence (DNA): TGTGCCAGCAGCTTGGTATCCGGGTTAGAGGAGACCCAGTACTTC.

Regarding this clone: Other DNA sequences in this specimen translate into the identical CDR3. The chain combines TRBV5-6 with TRBJ1-1, with D hard to call. The CDR3 is 12 residues long. The V and J ends lost 5 bases and 4 bases respectively, with 9 bases between them. The germline V gene has CDR1 SGHDT and CDR2 YYEEEE. This chain's CDR3 is CASSLGSTEAFF. In DNA form, the CDR3 reads TGTGCCAGCAGTCTGGGGTCCACTGAAGCTTTCTTT.

This rearrangement joins TRBV5-8 to TRBJ2-3; possibly TRBD1 for D (6 bases). Trimming left V 4 bases short and J 2 bases short, with 17 bases between. The CDR3 has 16 residues. Germline CDR1 reads SGHTS; CDR2 reads YDEGEE. CDR3 DNA: TGTGCCAGCAGCCCCTCCGTACAGGGACCCACAGATACGCAGTATTTT. Its translation: CASSPSVQGPTDTQYF.

The chain carries TRBV28 and TRBJ2-1, with a possible D match to TRBD1 (6 bases). Germline V gives CDR1 MDHEN, CDR2 SYDVKM. Trimming shortened V by 5 bases and J by 2 bases, and 16 bases separated the two germline ends. This CDR3 has 16 amino acids. CDR3 in amino acids: CASSPITGMAYNEQFF. The DNA for the CDR3 is TGTGCCAGCAGTCCCATAACAGGGATGGCCTACAATGAGCAGTTCTTC.

This sequence joins TRBV13 and TRBJ1-5; D possibly corresponds to TRBD1 (5 bases). CDR3 length equals 13 residues. V was trimmed by 5 bases and J by 6 bases, leaving 11 bases between them. Germline V lookup: CDR1 PRHDT, CDR2 FYEKMQ (reference sequence). The CDR3 here is CASSLKGSQPQHF. DNA for the CDR3: TGTGCCAGCAGCCTTAAGGGGAGTCAGCCCCAGCATTTT.